Below are 21 T cell receptor beta chains sequenced from a single sample in a study of shared clonotypes between healthy human individuals. Data came from immunoSEQ multiplex PCR; TCRdb stores just in-frame clones and leaves some out. Of over a million clones listed, approximately 78% are singletons. Sequencing input: memory CD4+ T cells from PBMCs. As to subset: CD45RA-negative fraction. The receptor set was obtained from a man aged 18 to 35 in good health. Some clones in this sample may be carry-over from other donors' samples.

This clone was picked up a small number of times. The genes are TRBV28 and TRBJ1-1; 8 bases match TRBD1. The CDR3 totals 14 residues. In germline, CDR1 is MDHEN, CDR2 SYDVKM. After removal of 5 bases from V and 10 bases from J, the junction contained 12 bases not matched to a gene. The CDR3 loop is CASSRQGTRFRAFF. The CDR3 bases are TGTGCCAGCAGTAGACAGGGGACGAGGTTTAGAGCTTTCTTT.

V gene TRBV2 combines with J gene TRBJ1-4, with unresolved D. The V end lost 5 bases, the J end lost 0 bases, and 13 bases lay between the germline ends. There are 16 residues in the CDR3. Germline loops: CDR1 SNHLY, CDR2 FYNNEI. Here the CDR3 reads CASSPKVSATNEKLFF. The DNA for the CDR3 is TGTGCCAGCAGTCCTAAAGTTTCGGCAACTAATGAAAAACTGTTTTTT.

As concerns this clone: The same CDR3 arises from other DNA sequences in this sample as well. This rearrangement joins TRBV5-1 to TRBJ2-7; 8 bases map to TRBD1. In germline, CDR1 is SGHRS, CDR2 YFSETQ. This CDR3 has 14 amino acids. V dropped 3 bases and J dropped 4; count of bases not matched to a gene: 6. The CDR3 coding sequence is TGCGCCAGCAGCTGGACAGGGAGTACATACGAGCAGTACTTC. Protein sequence: CASSWTGSTYEQYF.

This chain connects TRBV18 to TRBJ1-4, with a weak D call TRBD1 (6 bases). Trimming left V 8 bases short and J 7 bases short, with 17 bases between. This CDR3 is 14 amino acids long. Germline V CDR1 and CDR2: KGHSH, LQKENI. The CDR3 DNA is TGTGCCAGCCACTCGAGGGGGGAAGGTGAAAAACTGTTTTTT. Translation: CASHSRGEGEKLFF.

V is TRBV5-8 and J is TRBJ2-2; D may be TRBD1 (6 bases). This CDR3 region has 17 residues. CDR1 SGHTS and CDR2 YDEGEE come from the germline V gene. Trimming took 4 bases from V and 3 from J, leaving 19 bases between them. The CDR3 region has the DNA TGTGCCAGCAGCCCCACTTTGGGGGCCCCAGACACCGGGGAGCTGTTTTTT. Translating gives CASSPTLGAPDTGELFF.

This clone has just one count. Other DNA sequences in this sample translate to the same CDR3. V usage is TRBV5-1 and J usage is TRBJ2-2, with a possible D match to TRBD2 (6 bases). The V and J ends lost 2 bases and 2 bases respectively, with 7 bases between them. CDR3 length equals 14 residues. Germline CDR1 reads SGHRS; CDR2 reads YFSETQ. The CDR3 DNA follows: TGCGCCAGCAGCTTAGGGACTAACACCGGGGAGCTGTTTTTT. It yields the protein CASSLGTNTGELFF.

The V call is TRBV9, the J call TRBJ2-7; TRBD2 matches at 7 bases. CDR1 SGDLS and CDR2 YYNGEE come from the germline V gene. This CDR3 comprises 14 residues. Losses at the gene ends were 4 bases for V and 0 bases for J; bases not matched to a gene: 4. Written as DNA, the CDR3 is TGTGCCAGCAGCATAGCGGGTAGCTCCTACGAGCAGTACTTC. This gives the protein CASSIAGSSYEQYF.

V and J are TRBV4-2 and TRBJ2-1; possibly TRBD1 for D (5 bases). The germline V gene encodes CDR1 LGHNA and CDR2 YNFKEQ. The germline V and J ends were trimmed by 1 base and 0 bases, with 10 bases remaining between them. This CDR3 contains 16 residues. CDR3 amino acids: CASSQGGASSYNEQFF. In DNA form, the CDR3 reads TGTGCCAGCAGCCAAGGTGGGGCTAGCTCCTACAATGAGCAGTTCTTC.

CDR3 in DNA: TGTGCCAGCAGCAAAGGAGGTGGGAAGGGTAGGGGTTACAATGAGCAGTTCTTC. Amino acids: CASSKGGGKGRGYNEQFF. V gene TRBV21-1 combines with J gene TRBJ2-1; the tabulated D call, TRBD1, remains unverified against the DNA. TRBV21-1 is labeled a pseudogene. This CDR3 has 18 amino acids.

There are many counts of this clone. This chain uses TRBV4-1 with TRBJ2-3; 14 bases fit TRBD2. Germline assignment: CDR1 MGHRA and CDR2 YSYEKL. Germline trimming cut 1 base from V and 1 base from J; bases unmatched to any gene: 4. The CDR3 sequence is 18 residues long. This chain's CDR3 is CASSQGTSGRTGTDTQYF. CDR3 DNA: TGCGCCAGCAGCCAAGGGACTAGCGGGAGGACCGGCACAGATACGCAGTATTTT.

The chain uses TRBV27 and TRBJ2-1, with 9 nucleotides matching TRBD1. The CDR3 has 15 residues. Looked up from germline, CDR1 is MNHEY and CDR2 is SMNVEV (reference sequence). With 3 bases clipped from V and 9 bases from J, the junction kept 9 bases outside the gene matches. The CDR3 bases are TGTGCCAGCAGTTTTTCCGGGACAGGGCCAAGTGAGCAGTTCTTC. Translated, it gives CASSFSGTGPSEQFF.

The V and J genes are TRBV18 and TRBJ2-2; D call uncertain. This CDR3 has 11 amino acids. CDR1 is KGHSH, CDR2 LQKENI, per germline. V gave up 5 bases and J gave up 6 bases, with 4 bases separating them. The CDR3, as DNA: TGTGCCAGCTCATCGGCCGGGGAGCTGTTTTTT. Translation gives CASSSAGELFF.

The chain couples TRBV7-9 to TRBJ2-3; D possibly corresponds to TRBD2 (6 bases). The germline V and J ends were trimmed by 5 bases and 0 bases, with 12 bases remaining between them. There are 15 residues in the CDR3. Germline-derived CDR1 and CDR2 are SEHNR and FQNEAQ (reference sequence). CDR3 nucleotides: TGTGCCAGCAGCCAAAGCGGGCCCAGCACAGATACGCAGTATTTT. Translating it yields CASSQSGPSTDTQYF. Drawing the rest from reference TRBV7-9 and TRBJ2-3, the complete variable domain is DTGVSQNPRHKITKRGQNVTFRCDPISEHNRLYWYRQTLGQGPEFLTYFQNEAQLEKSRLLSDRFSAERPKGSFSTLEIQRTEQGDSAMYLCASSQSGPSTDTQYFGPGTRLTVL.

This clone has at least ten counts. The chain couples TRBV27 to TRBJ2-5; D is unresolved. Germline V gene data show CDR1 as MNHEY and CDR2 as SMNVEV (reference sequence). Trimming pared 1 base from V and 2 bases from J, leaving 8 bases between. The CDR3 contains 14 residues. The CDR3 loop is CASSLWAKQETQYF. CDR3 in DNA: TGTGCCAGCAGTTTATGGGCCAAGCAAGAGACCCAGTACTTC.

This clone was observed once. The chain combines TRBV18 with TRBJ2-7; 7 positions match TRBD1. In germline, CDR1 is KGHSH, CDR2 LQKENI. V shed 1 base and J 4 bases; nucleotides not matched to a gene: 10. This CDR3 region has 16 residues. CDR3 nucleotides: TGTGCCAGCTCACCACTTCCGGCAGGGGGTGGGTACGAGCAGTACTTC. It specifies CASSPLPAGGGYEQYF.

There are a few counts of this clone. CDR3 loop: CASSSPPGQGLSPLHF. The CDR3 coding sequence is TGTGCCAGCAGTTCCCCACCGGGACAGGGCCTTTCACCCCTCCACTTT. The gene calls are TRBV28 and TRBJ1-6; TRBD1 aligns across 9 bases. The CDR3 consists of 16 residues. Per germline, CDR1 MDHEN and CDR2 SYDVKM. The trim removed 4 bases at V and 9 bases at J, leaving 10 bases unmatched.

This clone was seen a few times. The V gene is TRBV5-4, the J gene TRBJ1-1; no clear D. Trimming stripped 0 bases from V and 5 bases from J, with 11 bases between. Germline CDR1 and CDR2: SGHNT and YYREEE (reference sequence). The CDR3 is 14 residues long. DNA for the CDR3: TGTGCCAGCAGCTTGGTGGGGATTGGAACTGAAGCTTTCTTT. Translating gives CASSLVGIGTEAFF.

This clone has a handful of counts. This sequence joins TRBV28 and TRBJ1-2, with D perhaps matching TRBD1 (5 bases). Trimming pared 5 bases from V and 4 bases from J, leaving 14 bases between. The CDR3 is 14 amino acids. Looked up from germline, CDR1 is MDHEN and CDR2 is SYDVKM. CDR3 DNA sequence: TGTGCCAGCAGTGGGGGACCTCCGCTCTATGGCTACACCTTC. This sequence encodes CASSGGPPLYGYTF.

J is TRBJ1-2 and V is TRBV5-1; D perhaps matches TRBD1 (5 bases). Per germline, CDR1 SGHRS and CDR2 YFSETQ. Trimming cost V 1 base and J 0 bases, with 13 bases left between them. The length of the CDR3 is 16 residues. CDR3 DNA sequence: TGCGCCAGCAGCTTGCCGCGGGGGGGATCTAACTATGGCTACACCTTC. Translated, it gives CASSLPRGGSNYGYTF. Full variable domain (rest looked up from reference TRBV5-1 and TRBJ1-2): KAGVTQTPRYLIKTRGQQVTLSCSPISGHRSVSWYQQTPGQGLQFLFEYFSETQRNKGNFPGRFSGRQFSNSRSEMNVSTLELGDSALYLCASSLPRGGSNYGYTFGSGTRLTVV.

The chain combines TRBV28 with TRBJ1-5, with D possibly TRBD1 on 6 matching bases. Germline CDR1 and CDR2: MDHEN and SYDVKM. The CDR3 runs to 15 residues. V was pared by 10 bases and J by 4 bases, with 20 bases between. The CDR3 bases are TGTGCCACCAACCCTCCTGGACAGCTTAATCAGCCCCAGCATTTT. Protein sequence: CATNPPGQLNQPQHF.

This clone has only a few counts. Additional DNA sequences in this sample encode the identical CDR3. The chain combines TRBV11-2 with TRBJ2-5; D uncertain. V was cut by 3 bases and J by 4 bases, with 9 bases left in between. The CDR3 sequence is 13 residues long. CDR1 is SGHAT and CDR2 is FQNNGV in the germline V gene. CDR3 in DNA: TGTGCCAGCAGCTTGGGTCTTGTAGAGACCCAGTACTTC. It is translated as CASSLGLVETQYF.